Following are 24 T cell receptor beta chains from one sample sequenced in a study of OX40 agonist ivuxolimab in advanced cancers. TCRdb keeps only in-frame clones here, not all; method: immunoSEQ multiplex PCR. The sample includes 55,000 to 70,000 clones, about four fifths of them seen just once. The sample consisted of CD4+ or CD8+ T cells sorted from blood, taken in a trial of the OX40 agonist ivuxolimab. The receptors originated from an adult with an advanced solid tumor such as melanoma, head and neck, liver or kidney cancer.

The gene calls are TRBV11-2 and TRBJ2-1; 12 bases line up with TRBD2. Per germline, CDR1 SGHAT and CDR2 FQNNGV. The CDR3 extends over 17 amino acids. V dropped 1 base and J dropped 5; count of bases not matched to a gene: 6. The CDR3 DNA is TGTGCCAGCAGCTTAGTGGCTAGCGGGGGGGCCCACAATGAGCAGTTCTTC. Translated, it gives CASSLVASGGAHNEQFF.

The V call is TRBV6-5, the J call TRBJ2-7; 9 bases fit TRBD1. With 5 bases clipped from V and 4 bases from J, the junction kept 6 bases outside the gene matches. Looked up from germline, CDR1 is MNHEY and CDR2 is SVGAGI. The CDR3 totals 14 residues. CDR3 amino acids: CASSDWGQGYEQYF. CDR3 DNA: TGTGCCAGCAGTGATTGGGGACAGGGTTACGAGCAGTACTTC.

The chain couples TRBV19 to TRBJ1-1; the match to TRBD1 covers 7 bases. Unmatched junction bases numbered 11, after V lost 4 bases and J lost 0 bases. This CDR3 spans 17 amino acids. Germline CDR1 and CDR2: LNHDA and SQIVND (reference sequence). In DNA, the CDR3 is TGTGCCAGTAGTACAACACAGGGGAGGGTTTTGAACACTGAAGCTTTCTTT. This sequence encodes CASSTTQGRVLNTEAFF.

The chain employs TRBV4-3 and TRBJ1-4; the D is unclear. CDR3 length equals 12 residues. The V and J ends lost 6 bases and 10 bases respectively, with 12 bases between them. CDR1 is LGHNA, CDR2 YSLEER, per germline. CDR3 coding DNA: TGCGCCAGCAGTAGGTCTCTCGGAAAACTGTTTTTT. Amino acids: CASSRSLGKLFF.

This clone was recorded a few times. This chain uses TRBV5-6 with TRBJ1-6; possible D gene TRBD1, 6 bases. Germline CDR1 and CDR2: SGHDT and YYEEEE. Trimming took 4 bases from V and 6 from J, leaving 8 bases between them. The CDR3 is made up of 13 amino acids. CDR3 DNA sequence: TGTGCCAGCAGCCGACAGGCTAATTCACCCCTCCACTTT. Translating it yields CASSRQANSPLHF.

This clone was seen more than once but under ten times. This chain links TRBV5-1 with TRBJ2-3; D possibly uses TRBD1 or TRBD2 (5 bases each). V dropped 2 bases and J dropped 3 bases, with 7 bases sitting between them. From germline, CDR1 is SGHRS and CDR2 YFSETQ. CDR3 length: 13 residues. CDR3 sequence (DNA): TGCGCCAGCAGCTTCAGGGAGACAGATACGCAGTATTTT. It yields the protein CASSFRETDTQYF. Drawing the rest from reference TRBV5-1 and TRBJ2-3, the complete variable domain is KAGVTQTPRYLIKTRGQQVTLSCSPISGHRSVSWYQQTPGQGLQFLFEYFSETQRNKGNFPGRFSGRQFSNSRSEMNVSTLELGDSALYLCASSFRETDTQYFGPGTRLTVL.

The chain employs TRBV7-3 and TRBJ2-3; no reliable D call. The CDR3 contains 13 residues. Trimming took 5 bases from V and 4 from J, leaving 10 bases between them. Germline V CDR1 and CDR2: SGHTA, FQGTGA. The CDR3 DNA follows: TGTGCCAGCAGCCGTAACACCGCAGATACGCAGTATTTT. This gives the protein CASSRNTADTQYF.

This chain links TRBV4-3 with TRBJ1-2, with TRBD1 matching over 7 bases. With V trimmed by 0 bases and J by 4 bases, 8 bases remained unmatched. Germline V gene data show CDR1 as LGHNA and CDR2 as YSLEER. The CDR3 is 16 residues long. The CDR3 loop reads CASSQDRAGGTYGYTF. DNA for the CDR3: TGCGCCAGCAGCCAAGATCGCGCAGGGGGTACCTATGGCTACACCTTC.

This chain connects TRBV6-5 to TRBJ1-2; D remains ambiguous. The V and J ends lost 5 bases and 1 base respectively, with 11 bases between them. The CDR3 totals 14 residues. CDR1 and CDR2 (germline): MNHEY, SVGAGI. CDR3 protein: CASSHSQLNYGYTF. The CDR3 DNA reads TGTGCCAGCAGTCATTCCCAGCTTAACTATGGCTACACCTTC.

This clone was observed once. This chain connects TRBV30 to TRBJ1-2; 8 bases align to TRBD1. Unmatched junction bases numbered 2, after V lost 3 bases and J lost 2 bases. Germline values: CDR1 GTSNPN, CDR2 SVGIG (reference sequence). The CDR3 consists of 13 residues. Here the CDR3 DNA reads TGTGCCTGGAGCGGACAGGGAAACTATGGCTACACCTTC. Encoded protein: CAWSGQGNYGYTF.

This chain joins TRBV25-1 and TRBJ2-3; 12 bases are shared with TRBD2. The CDR3 covers 16 residues. Germline-derived CDR1 and CDR2 are MGHDK and SYGVNS. V dropped 6 bases and J dropped 6; count of bases not matched to a gene: 10. CDR3 nucleotides: TGTGCCAGCAGCACAGGACTAGCGGGGCGTTTGGATACGCAGTATTTT. It yields the protein CASSTGLAGRLDTQYF.

This sequence joins TRBV7-9 and TRBJ2-7, with D unclear. The CDR3 totals 13 residues. The germline CDR1 and CDR2 sequences are SEHNR and FQNEAQ (reference sequence). Trimming cost V 1 base and J 4 bases, with 8 bases left between them. The CDR3 bases are TGTGCCAGCAGCTTAGGGTCTGAATACGAGCAGTACTTC. It yields the protein CASSLGSEYEQYF. The full variable domain, with the rest looked up from reference TRBV7-9 and TRBJ2-7, is DTGVSQNPRHKITKRGQNVTFRCDPISEHNRLYWYRQTLGQGPEFLTYFQNEAQLEKSRLLSDRFSAERPKGSFSTLEIQRTEQGDSAMYLCASSLGSEYEQYFGPGTRLTVT.

The chain employs TRBV5-1 and TRBJ2-3, with TRBD1 identical over 7 bases. The germline V gene encodes CDR1 SGHRS and CDR2 YFSETQ. With V trimmed by 4 bases and J by 6 bases, 8 bases remained unmatched. This CDR3 comprises 14 residues. CDR3 amino acids: CASSVNRGTDTQYF. The CDR3, as DNA: TGCGCCAGCAGCGTTAACAGGGGAACGGATACGCAGTATTTT.

The sample holds a few counts of this clone. The chain couples TRBV18 to TRBJ1-2; no definite D call. V shed 3 bases and J shed 0 bases, with 11 bases lying between them. Germline loops: CDR1 KGHSH, CDR2 LQKENI. The CDR3 runs 15 residues. The CDR3 sequence: CASSPKDGSNYGYTF. CDR3 bases: TGTGCCAGCTCACCCAAGGACGGTTCTAACTATGGCTACACCTTC.

This chain joins TRBV5-4 and TRBJ2-1; 9 nucleotides agree with TRBD2. Trimming took 4 bases from V and 7 from J; bases not matched to a gene: 6. The length of the CDR3 is 14 residues. Germline CDR1 and CDR2: SGHNT and YYREEE (reference sequence). The CDR3 protein is CASSRPGLANEQFF. Written as DNA, the CDR3 is TGTGCCAGCAGCCGACCGGGACTAGCAAATGAGCAGTTCTTC.

V usage is TRBV5-6 and J usage is TRBJ1-4; the D gene is possibly TRBD1 (5 bases). CDR1 is SGHDT and CDR2 is YYEEEE in the germline V gene. V lost 4 bases and J 2 bases, leaving 12 bases between the germline ends. CDR3 length: 15 amino acids. The CDR3 DNA sequence: TGTGCCAGCAGCGAAAGGGCAGGGACTAATGAAAAACTGTTTTTT. This gives the protein CASSERAGTNEKLFF.

This clone was detected only once. The rearrangement joins TRBV15 to TRBJ1-4; D possibly corresponds to TRBD1 (5 bases). This CDR3 comprises 14 residues. V was pared by 2 bases and J by 4 bases, with 8 bases between. Per germline, CDR1 LNHNV and CDR2 YYDKDF (reference sequence). The CDR3 spells CATSRRQGNEKLFF. The DNA for the CDR3 is TGTGCCACCAGCAGAAGGCAGGGTAATGAAAAACTGTTTTTT.

This clone showed up just a few times. The rearrangement links TRBV5-1 to TRBJ2-4, with 8 bases lining up with TRBD2. CDR1 is SGHRS and CDR2 is YFSETQ in the germline V gene. This CDR3 comprises 14 residues. The V and J ends lost 4 bases and 8 bases, in that order; junction bases with no gene match: 8. Written as DNA, the CDR3 is TGCGCCAGCAGCCGGGGGGGCCGATTAGACATTCAGTACTTC. As protein: CASSRGGRLDIQYF.

The chain links TRBV9 to TRBJ2-1; a weak D match, TRBD2 (6 bases). Per the germline V gene, CDR1 is SGDLS and CDR2 is YYNGEE. Trimming left V 0 bases short and J 2 bases short, with 6 bases between. The CDR3 runs 14 residues. The CDR3 is CASSVGTTYNEQFF. The CDR3 bases are TGTGCCAGCAGCGTAGGGACTACCTACAATGAGCAGTTCTTC.

The chain is built from TRBV20-1 and TRBJ2-1; D uncertain. This CDR3 is built from 11 residues. Deletions cut 3 bases from V and 8 bases from J, with 8 bases between. The V gene's germline CDR1 is DFQATT and CDR2 SNEGSKA (reference sequence). CDR3 nucleotides: TGCAGTGCTAGCAAGGGTTATGAGCAGTTCTTC. Its protein product is CSASKGYEQFF.

This sequence joins TRBV5-1 and TRBJ1-2, with TRBD1 matching 10 bases. J gave up 8 bases and V 3 bases, and 10 bases lay outside the gene matches. Germline-derived CDR1 and CDR2 are SGHRS and YFSETQ. The CDR3 is 15 amino acids. CDR3 DNA: TGCGCCAGCAGCTCGACAGGGGGCGCGGCCTGGGGCTACACCTTC. It yields the protein CASSSTGGAAWGYTF. Drawing the rest from reference TRBV5-1 and TRBJ1-2, the complete variable domain is KAGVTQTPRYLIKTRGQQVTLSCSPISGHRSVSWYQQTPGQGLQFLFEYFSETQRNKGNFPGRFSGRQFSNSRSEMNVSTLELGDSALYLCASSSTGGAAWGYTFGSGTRLTVV.

This sequence joins TRBV7-2 and TRBJ1-2; 7 nucleotides match TRBD1. CDR1 and CDR2 (germline): SGHTA, FQGNSA. The CDR3 is made up of 18 amino acids. V shed 4 bases and J 3 bases; nucleotides not matched to a gene: 17. The CDR3 sequence is CASSSGQDIRALYYGYTF. The CDR3 nucleotides are TGTGCCAGCAGCTCAGGACAGGATATACGGGCCCTATACTATGGCTACACCTTC. Combining the CDR3 with reference TRBV7-2 and TRBJ1-2 gives the whole variable domain GAGVSQSPSNKVTEKGKDVELRCDPISGHTALYWYRQSLGQGLEFLIYFQGNSAPDKSGLPSDRFSAERTGGSVSTLTIQRTQQEDSAVYLCASSSGQDIRALYYGYTFGSGTRLTVV.

This CDR3 is CASSLTGTRTEQYF. CDR3 in DNA: TGTGCCAGCAGCTTAACCGGGACTAGGACCGAGCAGTACTTC. This sequence joins TRBV5-4 and TRBJ2-7; 8 nucleotides line up with TRBD2. Germline CDR1 is SGHNT and CDR2 is YYREEE (reference sequence). Trimming took 2 bases from V and 6 from J; bases not matched to a gene: 7. This CDR3 is 14 amino acids long.

The chain is built from TRBV29-1 and TRBJ2-5, with D tentatively TRBD1 or TRBD2 (6 bases each). The CDR3 runs to 13 residues. CDR1 and CDR2 from the germline V gene are SQVTM and ANQGSEA. V dropped 2 bases and J dropped 4 bases, with 11 bases sitting between them. The CDR3 DNA reads TGCAGCGTTGAAACGGGGGCGCGAGAGACCCAGTACTTC. Its protein is CSVETGARETQYF.